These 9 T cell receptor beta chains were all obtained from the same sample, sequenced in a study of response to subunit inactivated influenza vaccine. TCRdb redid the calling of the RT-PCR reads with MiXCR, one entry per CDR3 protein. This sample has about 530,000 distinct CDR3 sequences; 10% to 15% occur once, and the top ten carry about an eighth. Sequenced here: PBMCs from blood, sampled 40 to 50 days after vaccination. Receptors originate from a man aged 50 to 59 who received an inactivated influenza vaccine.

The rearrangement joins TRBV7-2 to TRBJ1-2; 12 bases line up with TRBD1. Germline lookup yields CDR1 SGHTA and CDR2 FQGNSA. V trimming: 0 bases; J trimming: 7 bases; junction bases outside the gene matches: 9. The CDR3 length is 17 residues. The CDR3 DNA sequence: TGTGCCAGCAGCTTAGCCCTCGGGACAGGGGGCGTCGGTGGCTACACCTTC. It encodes CASSLALGTGGVGGYTF.

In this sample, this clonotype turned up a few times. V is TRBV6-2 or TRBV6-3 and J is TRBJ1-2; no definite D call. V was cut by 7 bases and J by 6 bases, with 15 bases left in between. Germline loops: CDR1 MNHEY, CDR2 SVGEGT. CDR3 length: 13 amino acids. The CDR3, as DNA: TGTGCCAGCACCCTCTCGGAGTTCAATGGCTACACCTTC. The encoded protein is CASTLSEFNGYTF.

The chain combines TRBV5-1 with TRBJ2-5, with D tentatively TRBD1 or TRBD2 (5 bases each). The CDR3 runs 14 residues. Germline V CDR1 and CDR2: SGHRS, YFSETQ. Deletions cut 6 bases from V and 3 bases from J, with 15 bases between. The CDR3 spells CASTLSRGEETQYF. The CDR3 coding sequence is TGCGCCAGCACTCTCTCGCGAGGGGAAGAGACCCAGTACTTC.

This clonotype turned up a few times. The CDR3 DNA is TGCAGCGTTGATTCGGGGCACAATGAGCAGTTCTTC. Translated: CSVDSGHNEQFF. V usage is TRBV29-1 and J usage is TRBJ2-1, with D perhaps given as TRBD1 or TRBD2 (5 bases each). Trimming shortened V by 3 bases and J by 5 bases, and 8 bases separated the two germline ends. CDR1 SQVTM and CDR2 ANQGSEA come from the germline V gene. The CDR3 loop spans 12 amino acids.

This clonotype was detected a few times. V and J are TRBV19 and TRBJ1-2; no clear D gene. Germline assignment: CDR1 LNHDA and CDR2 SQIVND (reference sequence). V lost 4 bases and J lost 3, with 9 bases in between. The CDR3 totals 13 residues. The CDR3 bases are TGTGCCAGTAGTAGAACCTCCGACTATGGCTACACCTTC. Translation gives CASSRTSDYGYTF. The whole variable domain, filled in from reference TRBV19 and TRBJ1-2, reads DGGITQSPKYLFRKEGQNVTLSCEQNLNHDAMYWYRQDPGQGLRLIYYSQIVNDFQKGDIAEGYSVSREKKESFPLTVTSAQKNPTAFYLCASSRTSDYGYTFGSGTRLTVV.

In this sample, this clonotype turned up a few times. CDR3 region: CASSPPVASGAQDTQYF. In DNA, the CDR3 is TGCGCCAGCAGCCCCCCCGTGGCTAGCGGGGCGCAAGATACGCAGTATTTT. The chain combines TRBV5-1 with TRBJ2-3; TRBD2 matches at 9 bases. J lost 5 bases, V lost 4 bases, and 14 bases had no gene match. This CDR3 contains 17 residues. Germline lookup yields CDR1 SGHRS and CDR2 YFSETQ.

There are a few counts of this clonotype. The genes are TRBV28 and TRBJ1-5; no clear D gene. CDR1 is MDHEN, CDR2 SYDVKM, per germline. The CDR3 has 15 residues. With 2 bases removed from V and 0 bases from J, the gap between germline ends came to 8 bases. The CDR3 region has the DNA TGTGCCAGCAGTTTAATGCCAGTTAGCAATCAGCCCCAGCATTTT. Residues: CASSLMPVSNQPQHF.

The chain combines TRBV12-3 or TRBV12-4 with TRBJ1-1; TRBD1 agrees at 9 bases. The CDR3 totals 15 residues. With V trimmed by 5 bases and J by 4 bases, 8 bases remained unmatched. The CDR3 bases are TGTGCCAGCAGTCCCGCACAGGGGGCAGGCACTGAAGCTTTCTTT. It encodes CASSPAQGAGTEAFF.

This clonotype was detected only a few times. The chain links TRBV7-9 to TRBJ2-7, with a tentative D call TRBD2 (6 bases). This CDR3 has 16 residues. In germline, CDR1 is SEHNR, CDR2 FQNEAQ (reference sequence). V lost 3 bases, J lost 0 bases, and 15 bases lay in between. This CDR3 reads CASSLVRAGDSYEQYF. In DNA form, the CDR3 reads TGTGCCAGCAGCTTGGTCCGAGCGGGCGACTCCTACGAGCAGTACTTC.